These T cell receptor beta chains were read from a single sample in a study of T-cell memory formation after mild COVID-19. Each CDR3 protein gets one entry after TCRdb re-called the 5' RACE reads with MiXCR. The top ten clones hold about 8.1% of a sample with over 500,000 distinct CDR3 sequences, roughly 17% of them seen once. Sequencing was done on a sample of PBMCs or a T cell subset sorted from them (not recorded which). The source is an adult woman who had mild COVID-19 (a few samples of this study predate the infection). Cell type and time point are not known. Each CDR3 is given with its conserved first and last residue. D genes are given only for firm matches. The size of a clone is reported for some rows only, either as once, few or many, or as a class for expanded clones.

size	D	V	J	CDR3	DNA
few	TRBD2	TRBV5-5	TRBJ2-3	CASSLESSGSFTDTQYF	TGTGCCAGCAGCTTGGAGTCTAGCGGGAGTTTCACAGATACGCAGTATTTT
few	.	TRBV20-1	TRBJ2-3	CSARAAGRLIPDTQYF	TGCAGTGCTAGAGCGGCAGGGAGGTTGATTCCAGATACGCAGTATTTT
few	.	TRBV7-3	TRBJ2-6	CASSSHRAGGANVLTF	TGTGCCAGCAGCTCCCACAGGGCTGGGGGGGCCAACGTCCTGACTTTC
few	.	TRBV5-4	TRBJ1-1	CASSLGLTPNTEAFF	TGTGCCAGCAGCTTGGGACTAACCCCGAACACTGAAGCTTTCTTT
few	.	TRBV11-3	TRBJ1-1	CASSLARGVGTEAFF	TGTGCCAGCAGCTTAGCCAGGGGAGTTGGCACTGAAGCTTTCTTT
.	.	TRBV3-1	TRBJ1-4	CASSQWSQVGKLFF	TGTGCCAGCAGCCAATGGTCCCAGGTCGGAAAACTGTTTTTT
.	.	TRBV5-1	TRBJ1-2	CASSFEGPYGYTF	TGCGCCAGCAGCTTCGAGGGGCCGTATGGCTACACCTTC
few	.	TRBV6-5	TRBJ2-7	CASSYSVSYEQYF	TGTGCCAGCAGTTACTCAGTCTCCTACGAGCAGTACTTC
.	.	TRBV5-1	TRBJ1-1	CASSLEAGGGYSTEAFF	TGCGCCAGCAGCTTGGAGGCTGGGGGCGGATACTCCACTGAAGCTTTCTTT
few	TRBD2	TRBV9	TRBJ2-5	CASSPRIERGVKETQYF	TGTGCCAGCAGCCCCCGAATTGAGCGGGGGGTAAAAGAGACCCAGTACTTC
.	.	TRBV18	TRBJ2-7	CASSPPSRGSYEQYF	TGTGCCAGCTCACCACCTTCCCGGGGGTCCTACGAGCAGTACTTC
.	TRBD2	TRBV6-2/TRBV6-3	TRBJ2-3	CASSYSEREEQDTQYF	TGTGCCAGCAGTTACTCGGAGCGGGAGGAACAAGATACGCAGTATTTT
.	TRBD1	TRBV11-1	TRBJ2-5	CASSLGQGPSIGETQYF	TGTGCCAGCAGCCTCGGACAGGGCCCAAGTATAGGAGAGACCCAGTACTTC
few	.	TRBV6-2/TRBV6-3	TRBJ1-1	CASTSSRDPFF	TGTGCCAGCACGTCGTCCCGAGATCCTTTCTTT
.	.	TRBV6-5	TRBJ1-5	CASSYQSSQPQHF	TGTGCCAGCAGTTACCAGAGTAGTCAGCCCCAGCATTTT
.	.	TRBV19	TRBJ1-6	CASNSGTLYNSPLHF	TGTGCCAGTAACTCCGGGACTCTCTATAATTCACCCCTCCACTTT
few	.	TRBV5-1	TRBJ2-6	CASSTYTGANVLTF	TGCGCCAGCAGCACCTATACTGGGGCCAACGTCCTGACTTTC
.	TRBD1	TRBV20-1	TRBJ1-1	CSAREPLQGAGAFF	TGCAGTGCTAGAGAGCCCCTACAGGGGGCGGGTGCTTTCTTT
many	.	TRBV9	TRBJ2-2	CASSVETGYTGELFF	TGTGCCAGCAGCGTAGAAACAGGATACACCGGGGAGCTGTTTTTT
.	.	TRBV24-1	TRBJ1-1	CATSGGPRNTEAFF	TGTGCCACCAGTGGGGGACCGCGGAACACTGAAGCTTTCTTT
many	.	TRBV7-9	TRBJ1-5	CASSFSLGTSNQPQHF	TGTGCCAGCAGCTTCAGCTTGGGGACAAGCAATCAGCCCCAGCATTTT
many	.	TRBV27	TRBJ2-7	CASSPPRVGDYEQYF	TGTGCCAGCAGTCCCCCTCGTGTGGGGGACTACGAGCAGTACTTC
.	TRBD2	TRBV5-1	TRBJ2-1	CASSDSGSSYNEQFF	TGCGCCAGCAGCGATAGCGGGAGCTCCTACAATGAGCAGTTCTTC
.	.	TRBV9	TRBJ1-1	CASSVTGLGDTEAFF	TGTGCCAGCAGCGTTACTGGGTTGGGTGACACTGAAGCTTTCTTT
.	TRBD1	TRBV7-2	TRBJ1-1	CASSWGQGLNTEAFF	TGTGCCAGCAGCTGGGGACAGGGACTGAACACTGAAGCTTTCTTT
few	.	TRBV19	TRBJ1-5	CASRSPVNQPQHF	TGTGCCAGTAGATCCCCAGTAAATCAGCCCCAGCATTTT
.	.	TRBV6-6	TRBJ2-5	CATSNEGLWGEETQYF	TGTGCCACCAGTAATGAGGGTCTCTGGGGGGAAGAGACCCAGTACTTC
few	.	TRBV7-9	TRBJ1-2	CASSSNSGQRIYGYTF	TGTGCCAGCAGCTCCAACAGCGGACAAAGAATCTATGGCTACACCTTC
.	TRBD2	TRBV14	TRBJ2-1	CASSQVGSGSHEQFF	TGTGCCAGCAGCCAAGTAGGTAGCGGGAGCCATGAGCAGTTCTTC